This entry is about one T cell receptor (beta chain). Using immunoSEQ multiplex PCR, the repertoire was profiled, and TCRdb retains in-frame clones only, with some absent. The table includes about 12,000 clones, 80% to 95% detected once. This sample is part of a study of OX40 agonist ivuxolimab in advanced cancers. The CDR3 has 16 residues. Trimming removed 0 bases from V and 2 bases from J, with 11 bases in between. Germline CDR1 LNHNV, CDR2 YYDKDF (reference sequence). The chain is built from TRBV15 and TRBJ2-1; D unresolved. Sequencing used CD4+ or CD8+ T cells sorted from blood, obtained in a trial of the OX40 agonist ivuxolimab. The clonotype originates from an adult with an advanced solid tumor such as melanoma, head and neck, liver or kidney cancer. In DNA form, the CDR3 reads TGTGCCACCAGCAGAGAGGTAGCCAACCCCTACAATGAGCAGTTCTTC. Its protein is CATSREVANPYNEQFF.